The 16 T cell receptor beta chains presented below share a single source sample, sequenced in a study of T-cell memory formation after mild COVID-19. Each CDR3 protein is one row after TCRdb ran MiXCR on the 5' RACE reads. The sample records 450,000 to 700,000 distinct CDR3 sequences, roughly 17% being singletons. The sequenced material came from PBMCs or a T cell subset sorted from them (not recorded which). The receptor source for this set is an adult woman who had mild COVID-19 (a few samples of this study predate the infection). Cell type and time point are not known.

The chain joins TRBV4-2 to TRBJ2-7; D is unresolved. CDR3 length: 14 amino acids. Germline CDR1 is LGHNA and CDR2 is YNFKEQ. Trimming took off 0 bases at V and 7 bases at J, with 13 bases between the two ends. The CDR3: CASSQDKDLREQYF. The CDR3 DNA follows: TGTGCCAGCAGCCAAGATAAGGACCTGAGGGAGCAGTACTTC.

CDR3: CASSSTENTEAFF. As DNA, the CDR3 is TGTGCCAGCAGTTCTACAGAGAACACTGAAGCTTTCTTT. The chain recombines TRBV6-4 with TRBJ1-1; D is unresolved. Germline V gene lookup returns CDR1 MRHNA and CDR2 SNTAGT. This CDR3 has 13 amino acids. Trimming cost V 5 bases and J 1 base, with 8 bases left between them.

This chain links TRBV5-1 with TRBJ2-1; 9 bases map to TRBD1. The trim removed 3 bases at V and 4 bases at J, leaving 5 bases unmatched. The CDR3 has 15 amino acids. Germline V gene lookup returns CDR1 SGHRS and CDR2 YFSETQ. The CDR3 DNA follows: TGCGCCAGCAGCTCGACAGGGGGGAGGTACAATGAGCAGTTCTTC. Translated, it gives CASSSTGGRYNEQFF.

In its sample, this clonotype was seen once. The V gene is TRBV5-1, the J gene TRBJ1-1, with a weak D call TRBD1 (6 bases). From germline, CDR1 is SGHRS and CDR2 YFSETQ. The CDR3 is 16 amino acids. Trimming removed 2 bases from V and 7 bases from J, with 21 bases in between. CDR3 in amino acids: CASSFVLAGAWDEAFF. The CDR3 region has the DNA TGCGCCAGCAGCTTTGTGTTGGCAGGGGCATGGGATGAAGCTTTCTTT.

J is TRBJ2-1 and V is TRBV30; 8 bases are a match to TRBD1. Germline lookup yields CDR1 GTSNPN and CDR2 SVGIG (reference sequence). The CDR3 runs to 15 residues. V lost 3 bases and J lost 6; bases outside the gene matches: 10. The CDR3, as DNA: TGTGCCTGGAGACCACCGGGACAGGATGCCAATGAGCAGTTCTTC. It encodes CAWRPPGQDANEQFF.

The chain links TRBV6-2 or TRBV6-3 to TRBJ1-2; no reliable D call. V was cut by 1 base and J by 8 bases, with 17 bases left in between. Per the germline V gene, CDR1 is MNHEY and CDR2 is SVGEGT. The CDR3 length is 15 residues. This CDR3 is CASSYYEPTRLGYTF. As DNA, the CDR3 is TGTGCCAGCAGTTACTACGAGCCTACGCGCTTGGGCTACACCTTC.

On this clonotype: A much larger clone differs from this one at a single base, so this may be a read error. The CDR3 is CASFSGTSGYNEKFF. The DNA of the CDR3 is TGTGCCAGCTTCTCCGGGACTAGCGGCTACAATGAGAAGTTCTTC. The chain carries TRBV18 and TRBJ2-1, with 11 bases that match TRBD2. CDR3 length equals 15 residues. From germline, CDR1 is KGHSH and CDR2 LQKENI.

This clonotype has a handful of counts. The genes are TRBV5-6 and TRBJ1-1; 9 nucleotides align to TRBD1. V shed 6 bases and J 5 bases; nucleotides not matched to a gene: 11. Germline-derived CDR1 and CDR2 are SGHDT and YYEEEE. This CDR3 is built from 15 residues. CDR3 sequence reads: CASNRWTGAGTEAFF. The CDR3 nucleotides read TGTGCCAGCAACCGATGGACAGGGGCGGGTACTGAAGCTTTCTTT.

This chain connects TRBV4-1 to TRBJ2-7; no firm D call. Trimming stripped 1 base from V and 2 bases from J, with 6 bases between. The CDR3 consists of 13 residues. Per the germline V gene, CDR1 is MGHRA and CDR2 is YSYEKL. CDR3 in DNA: TGCGCCAGCAGCCAAGGTATGGCCTACGAGCAGTACTTC. Protein product: CASSQGMAYEQYF.

The chain joins TRBV7-8 to TRBJ1-1, with no clear D. The CDR3 has 13 amino acids. Between the trimmed V and J ends, which lost 5 bases and 1 base, there was a span of 8 bases. Germline V gene sequence: CDR1 SGHVS, CDR2 FQNEAQ. CDR3 in amino acids: CASSHQPNTEAFF. The CDR3, as DNA: TGTGCCAGCAGCCATCAACCGAACACTGAAGCTTTCTTT.

This clonotype has more than one count but fewer than ten. The rearrangement uses TRBV5-1 and TRBJ2-1; a weak D match, TRBD2 (6 bases). This CDR3 is 17 amino acids long. Trimming left V 0 bases short and J 5 bases short, with 18 bases between. Germline V gene sequence: CDR1 SGHRS, CDR2 YFSETQ. CDR3 loop: CASSLDRRGGANNEQFF. In nucleotides, the CDR3 is TGCGCCAGCAGCTTGGATCGGAGAGGCGGGGCGAACAATGAGCAGTTCTTC.

This clonotype was observed a few times. J is TRBJ1-1 and V is TRBV20-1; TRBD1 agrees at 9 bases. Germline lookup yields CDR1 DFQATT and CDR2 SNEGSKA (reference sequence). This CDR3 has 16 residues. Losses at the gene ends were 6 bases for V and 3 bases for J; bases not matched to a gene: 14. The DNA for the CDR3 is TGCAGTGCCGTAGACTTTTACAGGGGGCGAGACACTGAAGCTTTCTTT. It yields the protein CSAVDFYRGRDTEAFF.

This clonotype was observed many times. This chain joins TRBV6-4 and TRBJ2-3; D might be TRBD2 (6 bases). Germline CDR1 and CDR2: MRHNA and SNTAGT. Trimming left V 0 bases short and J 2 bases short, with 12 bases between. This CDR3 contains 16 residues. CDR3 protein: CASSDSSSGDTDTQYF. CDR3 DNA sequence: TGTGCCAGCAGTGACTCCTCATCGGGAGACACAGATACGCAGTATTTT.

In this sample, this clonotype turned up many times. This chain links TRBV5-1 with TRBJ2-7, with D maybe TRBD2 (5 bases). The V gene's germline CDR1 is SGHRS and CDR2 YFSETQ. The germline V and J ends were trimmed by 0 bases and 4 bases, with 11 bases remaining between them. The CDR3 contains 14 residues. CDR3 region: CASSLGPGSYEQYF. The CDR3 DNA follows: TGCGCCAGCAGCTTGGGGCCGGGATCTTACGAGCAGTACTTC.

Only a few counts were recorded for this clonotype. The chain carries TRBV20-1 and TRBJ2-5, with 9 bases matching TRBD2. Germline V gene lookup returns CDR1 DFQATT and CDR2 SNEGSKA (reference sequence). V was clipped by 1 base and J by 1 base; unmatched bases: 13. The CDR3 contains 18 residues. CDR3: CSARVEVWLAGPQETQYF. The CDR3 DNA is TGCAGTGCTAGAGTCGAAGTATGGCTAGCGGGGCCCCAAGAGACCCAGTACTTC.

This clonotype appeared a single time. This chain links TRBV5-1 with TRBJ1-6; D is uncertain. Trimming cost V 4 bases and J 7 bases, with 9 bases left between them. The germline CDR1 and CDR2 sequences are SGHRS and YFSETQ. The CDR3 extends over 13 amino acids. The chain's CDR3 is CASSPAPNSPLHF. In DNA, the CDR3 is TGCGCCAGCAGCCCAGCGCCAAATTCACCCCTCCACTTT.